The 14 T cell receptor beta chains reported below all come from one sample, sequenced in a study of post-analysis software for immune sequencing data. These receptors have no known antigen. General study findings and limits: With TRBV5-6, TRBV5-1 and TRBV20-1 included, 4 to 6 TRBV segments were more frequent in patients than in controls.

TCR beta cDNA libraries included unique molecular identifiers. TCRdb processed the PCR reads anew with MiXCR; each CDR3 protein has one entry. The sample holds fewer than 850,000 distinct CDR3 sequences, 30% seen once. Specimen: blood. These receptors were collected from a girl aged 10 to 17 with multiple sclerosis.

This clonotype was counted only a few times. The chain employs TRBV7-2 and TRBJ2-3; 10 bases agree with TRBD2. Germline values: CDR1 SGHTA, CDR2 FQGNSA. V trimming: 5 bases; J trimming: 4 bases; junction bases outside the gene matches: 6. The CDR3 spans 15 residues. The CDR3 protein is CASSPTGTSADTQYF. CDR3 coding DNA: TGTGCCAGCAGCCCAACTGGGACTAGCGCAGATACGCAGTATTTT.

V and J are TRBV29-1 and TRBJ2-7; TRBD2 matches at 8 bases. With V trimmed by 6 bases and J by 2 bases, 9 bases remained unmatched. The CDR3 consists of 14 residues. Per germline, CDR1 SQVTM and CDR2 ANQGSEA. For the CDR3, the DNA is TGCAGCGTCGTACTAGCGGCGGGAACCTACGAGCAGTACTTC. Protein product: CSVVLAAGTYEQYF.

This clonotype was counted a few times. The chain couples TRBV7-6 to TRBJ2-1; 8 bases align to TRBD2. Per germline, CDR1 SGHVS and CDR2 FNYEAQ. The length of the CDR3 is 15 residues. With 5 bases clipped from V and 8 bases from J, the junction kept 11 bases outside the gene matches. CDR3 region: CASSRPWGLDHEQFF. Written as DNA, the CDR3 is TGTGCCAGCAGCCGCCCTTGGGGACTAGACCATGAGCAGTTCTTC.

This clonotype was seen more than once but under ten times. This rearrangement joins TRBV20-1 to TRBJ2-1; 12 nucleotides match TRBD2. Per germline, CDR1 DFQATT and CDR2 SNEGSKA (reference sequence). The V gene end was trimmed by 3 bases and the J gene end by 3 bases; junction bases not matched to a gene: 9. The length of the CDR3 is 17 residues. The CDR3 nucleotides read TGCAGTGCTAGGCTCCTACGGACTAGCGGGATCTACAATGAGCAGTTCTTC. Its protein is CSARLLRTSGIYNEQFF.

This clonotype showed up just a few times. The CDR3 DNA follows: TGCAGTGCTAGTCCAGGGGGCACCTATGGCTACACCTTC. Its protein product is CSASPGGTYGYTF. The V gene is TRBV20-1, the J gene TRBJ1-2; 8 bases fit TRBD1. The CDR3 is 13 amino acids. J lost 4 bases, V lost 3 bases, and 4 bases had no gene match. Germline-derived CDR1 and CDR2 are DFQATT and SNEGSKA (reference sequence).

This clonotype was counted once. The CDR3 is CASTLDRGIDTQYF. DNA for the CDR3: TGTGCCAGCACCCTTGACAGGGGAATAGATACGCAGTATTTT. The chain is built from TRBV28 and TRBJ2-3; 8 bases align to TRBD1. Trimming took 7 bases from V and 5 from J; bases not matched to a gene: 8. This CDR3 has 14 residues. Germline lookup yields CDR1 MDHEN and CDR2 SYDVKM.

The CDR3 DNA sequence: TGTGCCAGCAGCACTCTTGGGACCCACTACGAGCAGTACTTC. Amino acid sequence: CASSTLGTHYEQYF. This sequence joins TRBV3-1 and TRBJ2-7; D tentatively reads TRBD1 or TRBD2 (5 bases each). Germline V lookup: CDR1 LGHDT, CDR2 YNNKEL (reference sequence). V gave up 5 bases and J gave up 3 bases, with 14 bases separating them. The CDR3 contains 14 residues.

This clonotype occurred a few times. The V and J genes are TRBV20-1 and TRBJ2-1, with TRBD1 matching over 7 bases. The ends lost 6 bases at V and 0 bases at J; junction bases unmatched: 11. Per germline, CDR1 DFQATT and CDR2 SNEGSKA (reference sequence). The CDR3 has 16 residues. CDR3 bases: TGCAGTGCCACAGGGGCCTTTTCCAGCTCCTACAATGAGCAGTTCTTC. Translated, it gives CSATGAFSSSYNEQFF.

This clonotype came up many times. The chain couples TRBV2 to TRBJ2-1, with D uncertain. Germline CDR1 SNHLY, CDR2 FYNNEI. Trimming removed 7 bases from V and 10 bases from J, with 17 bases in between. The CDR3 is 13 amino acids. CDR3 protein: CASNALDWAEQFF. CDR3 nucleotide sequence: TGTGCCAGCAATGCTTTAGACTGGGCAGAGCAGTTCTTC.

This clonotype was seen a handful of times. V gene TRBV5-5 combines with J gene TRBJ2-4, with no clear D. Germline CDR1 is SGHKS and CDR2 is YYEKEE (reference sequence). The CDR3 is made up of 15 amino acids. The V and J ends lost 0 bases and 9 bases respectively, with 16 bases between them. CDR3 in DNA: TGTGCCAGCAGCTTGGGGTCGGGTAGTCGTGGCATTCAGTACTTC. Protein product: CASSLGSGSRGIQYF.

A few counts support this clonotype. This chain connects TRBV20-1 to TRBJ2-7; D perhaps matches TRBD2 (6 bases). Germline loops: CDR1 DFQATT, CDR2 SNEGSKA (reference sequence). The V end lost 5 bases, the J end lost 3 bases, and 8 bases lay between the germline ends. CDR3 size: 11 residues. The CDR3 loop reads CSAGTFYEQYF. Here the CDR3 DNA reads TGCAGTGCTGGGACTTTCTACGAGCAGTACTTC.

The J gene is TRBJ2-1, the V gene TRBV5-1; tentatively, D is TRBD1 or TRBD2 (5 bases each). This CDR3 has 16 amino acids. The V end lost 5 bases, the J end lost 5 bases, and 20 bases lay between the germline ends. Germline lookup yields CDR1 SGHRS and CDR2 YFSETQ. The CDR3 DNA reads TGCGCCAGCAGGGACCTGACCGGGACGCTACACAATGAGCAGTTCTTC. Its protein product is CASRDLTGTLHNEQFF. Full variable domain (remainder filled in from reference TRBV5-1 and TRBJ2-1): KAGVTQTPRYLIKTRGQQVTLSCSPISGHRSVSWYQQTPGQGLQFLFEYFSETQRNKGNFPGRFSGRQFSNSRSEMNVSTLELGDSALYLCASRDLTGTLHNEQFFGPGTRLTVL.

This clonotype was detected a few times. This chain uses TRBV20-1 with TRBJ2-5; no clear D gene. This CDR3 spans 12 amino acids. Germline V lookup: CDR1 DFQATT, CDR2 SNEGSKA (reference sequence). Trimming removed 6 bases from V and 2 bases from J, with 10 bases in between. CDR3 DNA: TGCAGTGCGAATGGGTTACAAGAGACCCAGTACTTC. Translating it yields CSANGLQETQYF.

This rearrangement joins TRBV20-1 to TRBJ2-7; D is perhaps TRBD1 or TRBD2 (6 bases each). CDR3 length equals 14 residues. Germline CDR1 DFQATT, CDR2 SNEGSKA (reference sequence). V was pared by 6 bases and J by 6 bases, with 21 bases between. The CDR3 is CSATLAVGATEQYF. The CDR3 DNA reads TGCAGTGCCACATTAGCGGTGGGGGCTACCGAGCAGTACTTC.